The 20 T cell receptor beta chains reported below all come from one sample, sequenced in a study of blood T cell repertoires in COVID-19. Sequencing used immunoSEQ multiplex PCR; TCRdb keeps in-frame clones, though not all of them. This table has fewer than 300,000 clones, 80% to 95% appearing once. Sequencing was performed on PBMCs or T cells enriched from blood (not recorded which). All receptors derive from a woman aged 30 to 39 who had recovered from COVID-19.

The chain carries TRBV13 and TRBJ2-7; 10 bases are shared with TRBD1. The CDR3 sequence is 15 residues long. J lost 6 bases, V lost 4 bases, and 9 bases had no gene match. Germline CDR1 is PRHDT and CDR2 is FYEKMQ (reference sequence). The CDR3 spells CASSSVRDRGLEQYF. DNA of the CDR3: TGTGCCAGCAGCTCGGTCCGGGACAGGGGTCTCGAGCAGTACTTC.

The CDR3 loop is CASSRDRVYDEQFF. The CDR3 DNA reads as TGTGCCAGCAGCCGGGACAGGGTGTACGATGAGCAGTTCTTC. The chain couples TRBV11-3 to TRBJ2-1; 9 bases line up with TRBD1. The CDR3 totals 14 residues. With V trimmed by 5 bases and J by 8 bases, 7 bases remained unmatched. CDR1 and CDR2 (germline): SGHNT, YENEEA.

The CDR3 here is CASSQESGRDRATDTQYF. CDR3 sequence (DNA): TGCGCCAGCAGCCAAGAATCAGGGCGGGACAGGGCCACAGATACGCAGTATTTT. V is TRBV4-1 and J is TRBJ2-3, with 9 bases fitting TRBD1. J was trimmed by 2 bases and V by 0 bases; bases with no gene match: 9. Germline loops: CDR1 MGHRA, CDR2 YSYEKL. This CDR3 has 18 amino acids.

V is TRBV19 and J is TRBJ2-1, with 14 positions matching TRBD2. V lost 5 bases to trimming and J lost 2 bases; unmatched junction nucleotides: 5. Germline CDR1 reads LNHDA; CDR2 reads SQIVND (reference sequence). CDR3 length equals 17 residues. CDR3: CASSPGTSGSTYNEQFF. As DNA, the CDR3 is TGTGCCAGTAGTCCAGGGACTAGCGGGAGTACCTACAATGAGCAGTTCTTC.

This clone was seen a single time. The CDR3 DNA reads as TGCGCCAGCAGTGACCCGCCTTCAAGGGGAGCTTTCTTT. Amino acids: CASSDPPSRGAFF. V gene TRBV10-1 combines with J gene TRBJ1-1; the D gene is possibly TRBD1 (5 bases). Germline CDR1 reads WNHNN; CDR2 reads SYGVQD (reference sequence). CDR3 size: 13 residues. Trimming removed 3 bases at V and 10 bases at J, with 15 bases between.

The chain joins TRBV2 to TRBJ1-4; perhaps TRBD1 as D (5 bases). CDR3 length: 15 residues. The germline gives CDR1 SNHLY, CDR2 FYNNEI. The germline V and J ends were trimmed by 6 bases and 3 bases, with 14 bases remaining between them. The CDR3 sequence is CASSARVLSNEKLFF. DNA for the CDR3: TGTGCCAGCAGCGCCAGGGTTCTTTCTAATGAAAAACTGTTTTTT.

The J gene is TRBJ2-1, the V gene TRBV27, with 9 bases aligning to TRBD2. Looked up from germline, CDR1 is MNHEY and CDR2 is SMNVEV (reference sequence). This CDR3 spans 16 amino acids. V trimming: 3 bases; J trimming: 7 bases; junction bases outside the gene matches: 10. The CDR3 here is CASSFLMAGGGNEQFF. The DNA for the CDR3 is TGTGCCAGCAGTTTCCTCATGGCGGGAGGGGGGAATGAGCAGTTCTTC.

The sample holds a few counts of this clone. The chain has TRBV7-2 and TRBJ2-3; 7 nucleotides align to TRBD1. Looked up from germline, CDR1 is SGHTA and CDR2 is FQGNSA. With 5 bases clipped from V and 4 bases from J, the junction kept 9 bases outside the gene matches. This CDR3 has 15 residues. CDR3 nucleotide sequence: TGTGCCAGCAGCCCGCGACAGGGCCGCGCAGATACGCAGTATTTT. It is translated as CASSPRQGRADTQYF.

The rearrangement links TRBV5-1 to TRBJ2-5; D not certain. Germline CDR1 and CDR2: SGHRS and YFSETQ. CDR3 length: 12 amino acids. The V end lost 0 bases, the J end lost 7 bases, and 7 bases lay between the germline ends. CDR3 in DNA: TGCGCCAGCAGCTTGGGGGCAGCGACCCAGTACTTC. This translates into CASSLGAATQYF.

This clone was detected only once. The chain carries TRBV5-5 and TRBJ1-5; D gene unclear. This CDR3 is built from 12 residues. Trimming stripped 4 bases from V and 5 bases from J, with 7 bases between. The germline gives CDR1 SGHKS, CDR2 YYEKEE (reference sequence). In DNA form, the CDR3 reads TGTGCCAGCAGCCCGCGCGATCAGCCCCAGCATTTT. Its protein product is CASSPRDQPQHF.

The CDR3 region has the DNA TGTGCCAGCAGCCAAGGATGGACTAGCGGCCTCTACGAGCAGTACTTC. It codes for CASSQGWTSGLYEQYF. The J gene is TRBJ2-7, the V gene TRBV14; TRBD2 matches at 10 bases. The CDR3 totals 16 residues. With 1 base clipped from V and 3 bases from J, the junction kept 6 bases outside the gene matches. Germline V gene data show CDR1 as SGHDN and CDR2 as FVKESK.

The rearrangement links TRBV19 to TRBJ2-1; D might be TRBD2 (5 bases). The germline V gene encodes CDR1 LNHDA and CDR2 SQIVND (reference sequence). Trimming cost V 7 bases and J 3 bases, with 10 bases left between them. The CDR3 loop spans 13 amino acids. Written as DNA, the CDR3 is TGTGCCAGTACCCCTGGACTCTACAATGAGCAGTTCTTC. Translation gives CASTPGLYNEQFF. The full variable domain, in which reference TRBV19 and TRBJ2-1 provide the parts outside the CDR3, is DGGITQSPKYLFRKEGQNVTLSCEQNLNHDAMYWYRQDPGQGLRLIYYSQIVNDFQKGDIAEGYSVSREKKESFPLTVTSAQKNPTAFYLCASTPGLYNEQFFGPGTRLTVL.

J is TRBJ2-7 and V is TRBV28; TRBD2 might be the D (6 bases). The CDR3 has 16 residues. Germline CDR1 MDHEN, CDR2 SYDVKM. Trimming took off 6 bases at V and 2 bases at J, with 20 bases between the two ends. The CDR3 is CASRGYATEGAYEQYF. The CDR3 nucleotides are TGTGCCAGCAGAGGTTACGCGACGGAGGGTGCCTACGAGCAGTACTTC.

This clone was detected once. A junction end diverges from the germline sequence, so it may reflect a read error. The chain couples TRBV30 to TRBJ2-7, with 14 bases lining up with TRBD2. The germline V gene encodes CDR1 GTSNPN and CDR2 SVGIG (reference sequence). This CDR3 has 12 amino acids. This CDR3 reads CAWSSTSGRVFF. In nucleotides, the CDR3 is TGTGCCTGGAGTTCGACTAGCGGGAGGGTCTTCTTT.

This clone was picked up many times. The chain has TRBV7-3 and TRBJ2-2, with 10 bases fitting TRBD2. The CDR3 consists of 16 residues. Germline-derived CDR1 and CDR2 are SGHTA and FQGTGA. Unmatched junction bases numbered 7, after V lost 2 bases and J lost 7 bases. The chain's CDR3 is CASSLLAGVNVGELFF. Written as DNA, the CDR3 is TGTGCCAGCAGCTTACTAGCGGGAGTAAACGTCGGGGAGCTGTTTTTT.

The CDR3 sequence is CASSIATSGSSYNEQFF. The CDR3 DNA reads as TGTGCCAGTAGTATAGCAACGAGCGGGAGCTCCTACAATGAGCAGTTCTTC. The rearrangement joins TRBV19 to TRBJ2-1, with 8 bases that match TRBD2. The CDR3 covers 17 residues. Germline CDR1 LNHDA, CDR2 SQIVND (reference sequence). V lost 1 base to trimming and J lost 0 bases; unmatched junction nucleotides: 5.

V usage is TRBV5-1 and J usage is TRBJ2-7; TRBD1 matches 8 bases. Germline trimming cut 4 bases from V and 5 bases from J; bases unmatched to any gene: 5. Germline assignment: CDR1 SGHRS and CDR2 YFSETQ. The CDR3 extends over 13 amino acids. The CDR3 region has the DNA TGCGCCAGCAGCGGGACAGGAGATCACGAGCAGTACTTC. Translation gives CASSGTGDHEQYF.

CDR3 region: CASSLARGRGIRDYGYTF. As DNA, the CDR3 is TGTGCCAGCAGCTTGGCTCGCGGCAGGGGGATTAGGGACTATGGCTACACCTTC. The gene calls are TRBV5-8 and TRBJ1-2; 7 bases align to TRBD1. Germline V lookup: CDR1 SGHTS, CDR2 YDEGEE. The CDR3 loop spans 18 amino acids. Losses at the gene ends were 0 bases for V and 3 bases for J; bases not matched to a gene: 14. The variable domain in full, completed from reference TRBV5-8 and TRBJ1-2, reads EAGVTQSPTHLIKTRGQQATLRCSPISGHTSVYWYQQALGLGLQFLLWYDEGEERNRGNFPPRFSGRQFPNYSSELNVNALELEDSALYLCASSLARGRGIRDYGYTFGSGTRLTVV.

The genes are TRBV10-3 and TRBJ1-2; D is undetermined. Germline V CDR1 and CDR2: ENHRY, SYGVKD. V was pared by 0 bases and J by 2 bases, with 7 bases between. The CDR3 consists of 14 residues. The CDR3 DNA reads as TGTGCCATCAGTGAGTCACAAAAAAACTATGGCTACACCTTC. Its protein is CAISESQKNYGYTF.

The chain links TRBV28 to TRBJ1-6; D might be TRBD1 (5 bases). Looked up from germline, CDR1 is MDHEN and CDR2 is SYDVKM. The CDR3 extends over 15 amino acids. The V end was cut by 4 bases, the J end by 7 bases, with 14 bases between. Here the CDR3 DNA reads TGTGCCAGCAGTTATGGGGCCCCTGCCAATTCACCCCTCCACTTT. This codes for CASSYGAPANSPLHF.